The rows below give T cell receptor beta chains drawn from one sample of a study of blood T cell repertoires in COVID-19. Data came from immunoSEQ multiplex PCR; TCRdb stores just in-frame clones and leaves some out. The sample has over 120,000 clones, around nine tenths seen once. The sequenced material came from peripheral blood. These receptors were collected from a human donor in a cohort sampled during active COVID-19. Both conserved end residues are part of each CDR3. D genes are given only for firm matches. Size is stated for part of the rows, as once, few or many counts, or as a class when the clone is expanded.

v_call,j_call,d_call,clone_size,cdr3_aa,cdr3_nt
TRBV27,TRBJ2-6,.,.,CASSLTGTGANVLTF,TGTGCCAGCAGTTTAACCGGGACTGGGGCCAACGTCCTGACTTTC
TRBV4-2,TRBJ2-3,TRBD2,once,CASSQASGDTDTQYF,TGTGCCAGCAGCCAAGCTAGCGGGGACACAGATACGCAGTATTTT
TRBV7-6,TRBJ1-3,.,.,CASSPGRYRATATGNTIYF,TGTGCCAGCAGCCCGGGCCGGTACAGGGCCACCGCTACTGGAAACACCATATATTTT
TRBV7-9,TRBJ2-2,.,few,CASSLQSGGTGELFF,TGTGCCAGCAGCCTACAGTCAGGAGGCACCGGGGAGCTGTTTTTT
TRBV7-6,TRBJ1-6,TRBD1,.,CASSLDDRGNSPLHF,TGTGCCAGCAGCTTAGATGACAGGGGAAATTCACCCCTCCACTTT
TRBV2,TRBJ2-7,TRBD1,few,CASTSSRTGPYEQYF,TGTGCCAGCACCTCTTCCCGGACAGGTCCCTACGAGCAGTACTTC
TRBV18,TRBJ2-3,.,.,CASSPPDWASTDTQYF,TGTGCCAGCTCACCGCCGGACTGGGCTAGCACAGATACGCAGTATTTT
TRBV1,TRBJ1-2,.,.,CTSSKKGGQVHYGYTF,TGCACCAGCAGCAAAAAAGGGGGACAGGTCCACTATGGCTACACCTTC
TRBV9,TRBJ2-2,.,.,CASSLPPNTGELFF,TGTGCCAGCAGCCTACCACCGAACACCGGGGAGCTGTTTTTT
TRBV7-8,TRBJ2-1,TRBD2,.,CASSPGLAGDEQFF,TGTGCCAGCAGCCCGGGACTAGCGGGGGATGAGCAGTTCTTC